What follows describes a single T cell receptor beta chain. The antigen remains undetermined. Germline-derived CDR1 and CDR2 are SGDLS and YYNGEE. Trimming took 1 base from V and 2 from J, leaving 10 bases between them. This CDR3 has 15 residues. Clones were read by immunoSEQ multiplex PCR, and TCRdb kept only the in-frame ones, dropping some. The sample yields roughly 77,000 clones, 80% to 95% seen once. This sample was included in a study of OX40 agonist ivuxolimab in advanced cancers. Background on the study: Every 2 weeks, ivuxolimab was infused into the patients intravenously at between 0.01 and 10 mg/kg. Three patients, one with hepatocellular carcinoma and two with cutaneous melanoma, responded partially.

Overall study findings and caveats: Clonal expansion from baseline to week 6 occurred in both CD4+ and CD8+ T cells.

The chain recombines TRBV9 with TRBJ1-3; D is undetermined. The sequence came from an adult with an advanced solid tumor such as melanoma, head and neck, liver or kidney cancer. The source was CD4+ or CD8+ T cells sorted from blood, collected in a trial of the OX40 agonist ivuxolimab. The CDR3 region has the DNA TGTGCCAGCAGCGTATACGCAGGCCCTGGAAACACCATATATTTT. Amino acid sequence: CASSVYAGPGNTIYF.